A single sample gave rise to the 17 T cell receptor beta chains below, sequenced in a study of blood T cell repertoires in COVID-19. The repertoire was sequenced with immunoSEQ multiplex PCR; TCRdb's copy has only in-frame clones and lacks some. The sample has more than 200,000 clones; more than 75% are singletons. The sample comprised PBMCs or T cells enriched from blood (not recorded which). The receptors derive from a man aged 35-49 years who had recovered from COVID-19.

The chain carries TRBV10-3 and TRBJ2-1; 11 nucleotides match TRBD2. After removal of 7 bases from V and 0 bases from J, the junction contained 8 bases not matched to a gene. Looked up from germline, CDR1 is ENHRY and CDR2 is SYGVKD. This CDR3 is built from 17 residues. The CDR3 spells CAIILAGGLNSYNEQFF. The CDR3 DNA reads TGTGCCATCATCCTAGCGGGGGGTCTTAACTCCTACAATGAGCAGTTCTTC.

This clone has ten or more counts. The V call is TRBV6-5, the J call TRBJ2-1; 10 nucleotides align to TRBD2. Germline assignment: CDR1 MNHEY and CDR2 SVGAGI. V shed 2 bases and J 10 bases; nucleotides not matched to a gene: 8. CDR3 length: 15 residues. Here the CDR3 DNA reads TGTGCCAGCAGTTACCGGCCTAGCGGGAGTCACGAGCAGTTCTTC. Translated, it gives CASSYRPSGSHEQFF.

The CDR3 DNA reads TGCAGCGTATGGGACTCTCCTGGCTACACCTTC. It yields the protein CSVWDSPGYTF. This chain joins TRBV29-1 and TRBJ1-2, with D possibly TRBD1 on 5 matching bases. Trimming shortened V by 6 bases and J by 7 bases, and 12 bases separated the two germline ends. The CDR3 sequence is 11 residues long. CDR1 is SQVTM, CDR2 ANQGSEA, per germline.

In this sample, this clone turned up many times. The sample contains more than one DNA sequence encoding this CDR3. This sequence joins TRBV18 and TRBJ2-7; TRBD1 aligns across 9 bases. Germline V gene lookup returns CDR1 KGHSH and CDR2 LQKENI. The CDR3 runs to 15 residues. V lost 3 bases and J lost 0; bases outside the gene matches: 3. For the CDR3, the DNA is TGTGCCAGCTCACCCCCGGGACAGGGCTCCTACGAGCAGTACTTC. Protein sequence: CASSPPGQGSYEQYF.

V usage is TRBV6-5 and J usage is TRBJ2-2, with D possibly being TRBD1 (5 bases). CDR3 length equals 14 residues. The germline CDR1 and CDR2 sequences are MNHEY and SVGAGI. V was clipped by 6 bases and J by 1 base, with 9 bases between them. The CDR3 sequence: CASSLGQNTGELFF. The CDR3 nucleotides read TGTGCCAGCAGCCTCGGACAGAACACCGGGGAGCTGTTTTTT.

This rearrangement joins TRBV13 to TRBJ1-1; no clear D gene. Germline V CDR1 and CDR2: PRHDT, FYEKMQ (reference sequence). V gave up 1 base and J gave up 11 bases, with 11 bases separating them. This CDR3 comprises 12 residues. CDR3 DNA sequence: TGTGCCAGCAGCTTAGAGGTGGGAGCGGCTTTCTTT. This gives the protein CASSLEVGAAFF.

The chain is built from TRBV30 and TRBJ2-3, with D possibly matching TRBD2 (6 bases). The germline V and J ends were trimmed by 3 bases and 0 bases, with 10 bases remaining between them. Germline CDR1 and CDR2: GTSNPN and SVGIG (reference sequence). The CDR3 covers 14 residues. Written as DNA, the CDR3 is TGTGCCTGGAGAGAGCGGGCTAGCACAGATACGCAGTATTTT. Amino acid sequence: CAWRERASTDTQYF.

The genes are TRBV7-9 and TRBJ1-3; TRBD1 aligns across 7 bases. CDR1 is SEHNR, CDR2 FQNEAQ, per germline (reference sequence). V lost 5 bases to trimming and J lost 0 bases; unmatched junction nucleotides: 13. This CDR3 has 18 amino acids. The CDR3 reads CASSPNSGQAISGNTIYF. The DNA of the CDR3 is TGTGCCAGCAGCCCAAATTCCGGACAGGCCATCTCTGGAAACACCATATATTTT.

The rearrangement joins TRBV5-1 to TRBJ1-4; TRBD1 is a possible D gene (6 bases). The germline V gene has CDR1 SGHRS and CDR2 YFSETQ. V was cut by 0 bases and J by 8 bases, with 11 bases left in between. The CDR3 is made up of 14 amino acids. CDR3 amino acids: CASSLGQVEEKLFF. The DNA of the CDR3 is TGCGCCAGCAGCTTGGGACAGGTCGAGGAAAAACTGTTTTTT.

This sequence joins TRBV9 and TRBJ2-3, with a weak D call TRBD2 (6 bases). CDR1 is SGDLS, CDR2 YYNGEE, per germline. The CDR3 sequence is 14 residues long. The V end lost 3 bases, the J end lost 2 bases, and 10 bases lay between the germline ends. CDR3 amino acids: CASSARDFTDTQYF. The CDR3 DNA is TGTGCCAGCAGCGCCCGGGACTTCACAGATACGCAGTATTTT.

This chain's CDR3 is CAWSGRELGGEQYF. CDR3 sequence (DNA): TGTGCCTGGAGTGGGCGGGAGCTGGGGGGCGAGCAGTACTTC. V usage is TRBV30 and J usage is TRBJ2-7, with 7 nucleotides matching TRBD2. Germline values: CDR1 GTSNPN, CDR2 SVGIG (reference sequence). J gave up 6 bases and V 1 base, and 9 bases lay outside the gene matches. The CDR3 contains 14 residues.

The rearrangement links TRBV19 to TRBJ2-1; D is possibly TRBD1 (5 bases). Germline CDR1 and CDR2: LNHDA and SQIVND (reference sequence). CDR3 length equals 14 residues. V gave up 5 bases and J gave up 6 bases, with 14 bases separating them. This CDR3 is CASSYLQGRNEQFF. The CDR3 coding sequence is TGTGCCAGTAGTTATTTGCAGGGTCGCAATGAGCAGTTCTTC.

This rearrangement joins TRBV9 to TRBJ2-3; weak D call: TRBD2 (6 bases). The V gene lost 4 bases and the J gene lost 7 bases, with 10 bases spanning the gap. The CDR3 sequence is 12 residues long. Germline assignment: CDR1 SGDLS and CDR2 YYNGEE. CDR3 DNA sequence: TGTGCCAGCAGCTTGGCGGGGAATACGCAGTATTTT. Its protein product is CASSLAGNTQYF.

CDR3 loop: CAWSQESSVYGYTF. CDR3 in DNA: TGTGCCTGGAGCCAGGAAAGTAGTGTCTATGGCTACACCTTC. The V gene is TRBV30, the J gene TRBJ1-2; no definite D call. This CDR3 has 14 amino acids. V was shortened by 3 bases and J by 4 bases, with 15 bases between the two germline ends. The V gene's germline CDR1 is GTSNPN and CDR2 SVGIG (reference sequence).

The genes are TRBV9 and TRBJ2-2; 14 bases map to TRBD2. Germline V gene data show CDR1 as SGDLS and CDR2 as YYNGEE. The V gene end was trimmed by 3 bases and the J gene end by 4 bases; junction bases not matched to a gene: 5. The CDR3 sequence is 17 residues long. The CDR3 coding sequence is TGTGCCAGCAGCGGGGGACTAGCGGGAGTGGGCACCGGGGAGCTGTTTTTT. Protein sequence: CASSGGLAGVGTGELFF.

The chain is built from TRBV11-2 and TRBJ2-3, with TRBD2 matching 10 bases. CDR1 SGHAT and CDR2 FQNNGV come from the germline V gene. V trimming: 6 bases; J trimming: 4 bases; junction bases outside the gene matches: 7. The CDR3 has 15 residues. The CDR3 sequence: CASSFTSGAPDTQYF. The CDR3 nucleotides are TGTGCCAGCAGTTTTACTAGCGGGGCCCCAGATACGCAGTATTTT.

This sequence joins TRBV5-4 and TRBJ2-3, with TRBD2 identical over 7 bases. Germline CDR1 reads SGHNT; CDR2 reads YYREEE (reference sequence). After removal of 3 bases from V and 3 bases from J, the junction contained 1 base not matched to a gene. There are 13 residues in the CDR3. The chain's CDR3 is CASSSSGTDTQYF. CDR3 in DNA: TGTGCCAGCAGCTCTAGCGGTACAGATACGCAGTATTTT.